Given below is one T cell receptor beta chain in context. Its specificity is not known. Repertoires were generated with immunoSEQ multiplex PCR, while TCRdb's copy carries only in-frame clones and drops some. The sample records around 300,000 clones, about 88% being singletons. Treatment of the sample: roughly 19 received Ad26.COV2.S at low or high dose, single or two shots; 5 received placebo; per-sample allocation not given. The samples date from day 63 after the first vaccine or placebo injection. This specimen comes from a study of Ad26.COV2.S vaccination and SARS-CoV-2 variants. Study-level findings and limits: It was reported that spike-specific CD8+ and CD4+ T cell responses were substantially broad after vaccination.

Trimming left V 3 bases short and J 5 bases short, with 12 bases between. Germline assignment: CDR1 SGHRS and CDR2 YFSETQ. This CDR3 has 14 amino acids. This receptor was taken from a person between 18 and 59 years old who received the Ad26.COV2.S COVID-19 vaccine or a placebo. This chain joins TRBV5-1 and TRBJ1-5; possible D gene TRBD1, 5 bases. The sequencing here drew on peripheral blood, taken in a trial of Ad26.COV2.S vaccine versus placebo. CDR3: CASSSGGDDQPQHF. CDR3 in DNA: TGCGCCAGCAGCTCGGGAGGGGACGATCAGCCCCAGCATTTT. The full variable domain, rest sourced from reference TRBV5-1 and TRBJ1-5, is KAGVTQTPRYLIKTRGQQVTLSCSPISGHRSVSWYQQTPGQGLQFLFEYFSETQRNKGNFPGRFSGRQFSNSRSEMNVSTLELGDSALYLCASSSGGDDQPQHFGDGTRLSIL.